This is a list of T cell receptor beta chains from one sample in a study of T cells after yellow fever vaccination. TCRdb used MiXCR to reprocess the 5' RACE reads, holding one entry per CDR3 protein. Here the sample spans about 550,000 distinct CDR3 sequences, 19% being singletons. Sequenced material: PBMCs, taken 15 days after the yellow fever booster vaccination. All receptors come from a man under 40 who received the YFV17D yellow fever vaccine. CDR3s include the opening cysteine and the closing phenylalanine or tryptophan.

TRBV20-1	TRBJ2-3	CSARVLGGADTQYF
TRBV7-2	TRBJ2-1	CASSLVFGVGNEQFF
TRBV3-1	TRBJ1-5	CAAGTVGNQPQHF
TRBV6-5	TRBJ2-3	CASSYSVALSAKGTQYF
TRBV15	TRBJ2-1	CATSRQLAGVVNEQFF
TRBV20-1	TRBJ2-3	CSARVGMDTQYF
TRBV9	TRBJ1-3	CASRGQGTGNTIYF
TRBV6-1	TRBJ2-3	CASSELALLTDTQYF
TRBV5-1	TRBJ2-7	CASSLDLAGGPGQYF
TRBV5-1	TRBJ1-1	CASSLGRGGNTEAFF
TRBV29-1	TRBJ2-7	CSVRRQGPNSYEQYF
TRBV20-1	TRBJ2-7	CSARNYYEQYF
TRBV7-2	TRBJ1-1	CASSHGIEAFF
TRBV20-1	TRBJ2-3	CSARAPLAGLTDTQYF
TRBV7-9	TRBJ2-7	CASSFLGQSGYEQYF
TRBV7-8	TRBJ2-3	CAGGLAGDTDTQYF
TRBV28	TRBJ1-1	CASRDGQLNTEAFF
TRBV7-6	TRBJ1-2	CASSPGDYGYTF
TRBV28	TRBJ2-7	CASRGSGDEQYF
TRBV20-1	TRBJ2-7	CSALTTSGRPIEQYF
TRBV19	TRBJ2-7	CASSMAVSSYEQYF
TRBV6-1	TRBJ2-7	CASSGTSGRAGYEQYF
TRBV5-1	TRBJ2-7	CASRSSRTSGDYEQYF
TRBV27	TRBJ2-2	CASSLKTSGSGTGELFF
TRBV2	TRBJ2-3	CASSWWADTQYF
TRBV21-1	TRBJ2-1	CAISGAGEGNEQFF